Following are 30 T cell receptor beta chains from one sample sequenced in a study of beta chain features in type 1 diabetes. No antigen has been identified for these receptors. Findings and limits, study-wide: In all four CD4+ subsets, TCRB CDR3 length was significantly, moderately reduced in type 1 diabetes.

Sequencing targeted expressed TCRB transcripts, as all isolated RNA had been reverse transcribed. Clones were sequenced by immunoSEQ multiplex PCR, and TCRdb holds only the in-frame ones, with some missing. The sample contains about 160,000 clones, around 8% of which appear only once. Sequencing used central memory CD4+ T cells from blood. Receptor source: a woman between 18 and 29 years old with type 1 diabetes.

The V and J genes are TRBV27 and TRBJ2-3, with D maybe TRBD2 (5 bases). V was trimmed by 7 bases and J by 5 bases, leaving 16 bases between them. This CDR3 contains 14 residues. The germline CDR1 and CDR2 sequences are MNHEY and SMNVEV (reference sequence). CDR3 loop: CASTRRLEGDTQYF. CDR3 nucleotide sequence: TGTGCCAGCACTCGCAGGTTAGAGGGAGATACGCAGTATTTT.

The chain combines TRBV6-1 with TRBJ1-5, with D uncertain. The germline CDR1 and CDR2 sequences are MNHNS and SASEGT. The CDR3 has 11 residues. The V end lost 9 bases, the J end lost 4 bases, and 7 bases lay between the germline ends. The CDR3 region has the DNA TGTGCCAGTCGTATGAATCAGCCCCAGCATTTT. Amino acid sequence: CASRMNQPQHF.

This clone was counted only a few times. The chain employs TRBV28 and TRBJ2-1; D remains unclear. The CDR3 consists of 15 residues. Per germline, CDR1 MDHEN and CDR2 SYDVKM. Trimming removed 5 bases from V and 0 bases from J, with 11 bases in between. The CDR3: CASSTLDISYNEQFF. CDR3 in DNA: TGTGCCAGCAGTACCCTTGACATCTCCTACAATGAGCAGTTCTTC.

The gene calls are TRBV6-4 and TRBJ1-1; D uncertain. Trimming left V 4 bases short and J 3 bases short, with 12 bases between. Germline CDR1 and CDR2: MRHNA and SNTAGT. This CDR3 is 14 amino acids long. The CDR3 loop reads CASSVMRRDTEAFF. The CDR3 nucleotides are TGTGCCAGCAGTGTTATGCGGCGGGACACTGAAGCTTTCTTT.

The chain has TRBV14 and TRBJ2-2; tentatively, D is TRBD1 (6 bases). Germline V gene data show CDR1 as SGHDN and CDR2 as FVKESK. The CDR3 spans 13 residues. V gave up 3 bases and J gave up 7 bases, with 9 bases separating them. The CDR3 sequence is CASSHGQNGELFF. CDR3 nucleotides: TGTGCCAGCAGCCACGGACAGAACGGGGAGCTGTTTTTT. Looking up the rest from reference TRBV14 and TRBJ2-2 gives the full variable domain: EAGVTQFPSHSVIEKGQTVTLRCDPISGHDNLYWYRRVMGKEIKFLLHFVKESKQDESGMPNNRFLAERTGGTYSTLKVQPAELEDSGVYFCASSHGQNGELFFGEGSRLTVL.

This clone was recorded a few times. The chain employs TRBV5-5 and TRBJ2-7; unclear D gene. Germline loops: CDR1 SGHKS, CDR2 YYEKEE (reference sequence). Trimming pared 3 bases from V and 0 bases from J, leaving 4 bases between. The CDR3 extends over 12 amino acids. The CDR3 DNA follows: TGTGCCAGCAGCTCCCACTCCTACGAGCAGTACTTC. Residues: CASSSHSYEQYF.

J is TRBJ2-5 and V is TRBV18, with 7 bases matching TRBD1. CDR1 and CDR2 from the germline V gene are KGHSH and LQKENI. The CDR3 is made up of 15 amino acids. The junction had 7 bases not matched to a gene; V was cut back by 3 bases and J by 3 bases. The CDR3 loop is CASSPHPDREETQYF. The CDR3 bases are TGTGCCAGCTCACCCCACCCCGACAGGGAAGAGACCCAGTACTTC.

This clone was found a few times. The CDR3 protein is CASSSTGFGNEQFF. For the CDR3, the DNA is TGTGCCAGTAGCTCCACGGGGTTTGGAAATGAGCAGTTCTTC. The J gene is TRBJ2-1, the V gene TRBV19; a weak D match, TRBD2 (5 bases). V was cut by 6 bases and J by 7 bases, with 16 bases left in between. The germline CDR1 and CDR2 sequences are LNHDA and SQIVND (reference sequence). The CDR3 spans 14 residues.

This clone was seen a few times. J is TRBJ2-5 and V is TRBV2; D not resolved. The germline gives CDR1 SNHLY, CDR2 FYNNEI. With 11 bases removed from V and 4 bases from J, the gap between germline ends came to 8 bases. The CDR3 sequence is 10 residues long. The CDR3 loop reads CACALETQYF. CDR3 nucleotides: TGTGCCTGCGCCCTAGAGACCCAGTACTTC.

The genes are TRBV4-3 and TRBJ2-5, with TRBD2 matching over 10 bases. V was clipped by 2 bases and J by 5 bases; unmatched bases: 5. There are 15 residues in the CDR3. Germline loops: CDR1 LGHNA, CDR2 YSLEER. In nucleotides, the CDR3 is TGCGCCAGCAGCCAACTAGCGGGAGATCGCGAGACCCAGTACTTC. Its protein is CASSQLAGDRETQYF.

This clone was detected only a few times. The chain is built from TRBV11-2 and TRBJ2-5; tentatively, D is TRBD1 (5 bases). V was shortened by 5 bases and J by 6 bases, with 16 bases between the two germline ends. The CDR3 has 14 amino acids. Per germline, CDR1 SGHAT and CDR2 FQNNGV. DNA of the CDR3: TGTGCCAGCAGCCCTAGGGCAGGGCGGCAGACCCAGTACTTC. This sequence encodes CASSPRAGRQTQYF.

The table lists this clone with a few counts. The rearrangement uses TRBV20-1 and TRBJ2-7; TRBD2 agrees at 7 bases. Germline V gives CDR1 DFQATT, CDR2 SNEGSKA (reference sequence). With V trimmed by 3 bases and J by 8 bases, 4 bases remained unmatched. The CDR3 extends over 11 amino acids. This chain's CDR3 is CSASPSGQQYF. The DNA for the CDR3 is TGCAGTGCTAGCCCTAGCGGACAGCAGTACTTC.

This sequence joins TRBV18 and TRBJ2-7, with TRBD1 as a possible D gene (6 bases). Between the trimmed V and J ends, which lost 2 bases and 5 bases, there was a span of 10 bases. Germline values: CDR1 KGHSH, CDR2 LQKENI. This CDR3 spans 13 amino acids. The DNA for the CDR3 is TGTGCCAGCTCACCATCAGGGGACAACGAGCAGTACTTC. It yields the protein CASSPSGDNEQYF.

The V and J genes are TRBV11-3 and TRBJ2-1; 9 nucleotides match TRBD2. The V gene's germline CDR1 is SGHNT and CDR2 YENEEA. Unmatched junction bases numbered 9, after V lost 5 bases and J lost 10 bases. There are 14 residues in the CDR3. CDR3 region: CASSLSSGTSEQFF. The CDR3 DNA reads TGTGCCAGCAGCCTTTCTAGCGGGACAAGCGAGCAGTTCTTC.

V is TRBV5-6 and J is TRBJ2-3, with 11 bases aligning to TRBD2. V dropped 4 bases and J dropped 6; count of bases not matched to a gene: 7. Germline values: CDR1 SGHDT, CDR2 YYEEEE. This CDR3 spans 15 amino acids. CDR3 region: CASSRLSGGADTQYF. In DNA, the CDR3 is TGTGCCAGCAGCCGGCTTAGCGGGGGGGCCGATACGCAGTATTTT.

The chain's CDR3 is CASSPMSGVQETQYF. The CDR3, as DNA: TGTGCCAGCAGCCCTATGAGCGGAGTACAAGAGACCCAGTACTTC. The J gene is TRBJ2-5, the V gene TRBV7-9; D is possibly TRBD2 (5 bases). The CDR3 is 15 residues long. Germline lookup yields CDR1 SEHNR and CDR2 FQNEAQ (reference sequence). The V and J ends lost 5 bases and 2 bases respectively, with 15 bases between them.

This clone has only a few counts. The chain combines TRBV13 with TRBJ1-6; 10 bases are a match to TRBD1. Unmatched junction bases numbered 7, after V lost 5 bases and J lost 3 bases. Per the germline V gene, CDR1 is PRHDT and CDR2 is FYEKMQ (reference sequence). The CDR3 is 17 residues long. CDR3: CASSARTGGLYNSPLHF. The CDR3 DNA reads as TGTGCCAGCAGCGCACGGACAGGGGGTCTCTATAATTCACCCCTCCACTTT.

This clone was picked up a small number of times. The chain is built from TRBV2 and TRBJ1-2, with 9 positions matching TRBD1. The CDR3 is made up of 13 amino acids. The germline V gene encodes CDR1 SNHLY and CDR2 FYNNEI. The trim removed 6 bases at V and 8 bases at J, leaving 7 bases unmatched. CDR3 loop: CASSTGGVRGYTF. The CDR3 DNA sequence: TGTGCCAGCAGCACAGGGGGCGTAAGGGGCTACACCTTC.

This clone was seen only a few times. This sample also contains other DNA sequences that code for the same CDR3. The rearrangement uses TRBV7-6 and TRBJ1-3, with unresolved D. V shed 1 base and J shed 3 bases, with 10 bases lying between them. This CDR3 has 15 residues. The germline V gene has CDR1 SGHVS and CDR2 FNYEAQ. The CDR3, as DNA: TGTGCCAGCAGCTTAGGTCCCTCTAGTGGAAACACCATATATTTT. Encoded protein: CASSLGPSSGNTIYF.

Concerning this clone: One end of the junction varies from germline; a read error may be responsible. The chain carries TRBV7-9 and TRBJ2-2; a weak D match, TRBD1 (5 bases). In germline, CDR1 is SEHNR, CDR2 FQNEAQ (reference sequence). This CDR3 comprises 16 residues. The CDR3 is CASSQDHGARTGELFF. DNA of the CDR3: TGCGCCAGCAGCCAAGATCATGGGGCCCGGACCGGGGAGCTGTTTTTT.

This clone occurred a few times. The chain couples TRBV7-9 to TRBJ2-7; a possible D gene is TRBD1 (5 bases). V shed 1 base and J shed 4 bases, with 14 bases lying between them. CDR1 and CDR2 from the germline V gene are SEHNR and FQNEAQ (reference sequence). This CDR3 is 15 amino acids long. The CDR3 nucleotides are TGTGCCAGCAGCTTAGTGGCAGGGTGGGGATACGAGCAGTACTTC. Translation: CASSLVAGWGYEQYF. The whole variable domain, remainder taken from reference TRBV7-9 and TRBJ2-7, is DTGVSQNPRHKITKRGQNVTFRCDPISEHNRLYWYRQTLGQGPEFLTYFQNEAQLEKSRLLSDRFSAERPKGSFSTLEIQRTEQGDSAMYLCASSLVAGWGYEQYFGPGTRLTVT.

The rearrangement links TRBV9 to TRBJ2-2, with a weak D call TRBD1 (6 bases). Germline values: CDR1 SGDLS, CDR2 YYNGEE. The CDR3 runs to 14 residues. The V end lost 4 bases, the J end lost 4 bases, and 11 bases lay between the germline ends. This CDR3 is CASSQRQVTGELFF. The CDR3, as DNA: TGTGCCAGCAGCCAGAGACAGGTCACCGGGGAGCTGTTTTTT.

This clone has at least ten counts. This chain links TRBV7-3 with TRBJ2-3; TRBD1 matches at 11 bases. In germline, CDR1 is SGHTA, CDR2 FQGTGA. This CDR3 region has 14 residues. Losses at the gene ends were 4 bases for V and 8 bases for J; bases not matched to a gene: 5. In DNA form, the CDR3 reads TGTGCCAGCAGCTCCCGGGACAGGGGGGGTACGCAGTATTTT. It yields the protein CASSSRDRGGTQYF.

V gene TRBV7-2 combines with J gene TRBJ1-2; D unresolved. CDR1 and CDR2 (germline): SGHTA, FQGNSA. This CDR3 comprises 13 residues. The V and J ends lost 3 bases and 9 bases respectively, with 14 bases between them. Here the CDR3 reads CASSFGVWESYTF. CDR3 coding DNA: TGTGCCAGCAGCTTTGGGGTCTGGGAGAGCTACACCTTC.

The CDR3 region is CASSQPQGNEQFF. The CDR3 DNA is TGCGCCAGCAGCCAACCACAGGGGAATGAGCAGTTCTTC. The V and J genes are TRBV4-1 and TRBJ2-1; TRBD1 matches at 7 bases. There are 13 residues in the CDR3. The germline gives CDR1 MGHRA, CDR2 YSYEKL. The junction had 2 bases not matched to a gene; V was cut back by 2 bases and J by 7 bases.

This clone has only a few counts. This chain joins TRBV4-2 and TRBJ2-3; 15 bases line up with TRBD2. J was trimmed by 6 bases and V by 4 bases; bases with no gene match: 2. Germline values: CDR1 LGHNA, CDR2 YNFKEQ. The CDR3 consists of 15 residues. The CDR3, as DNA: TGTGCCAGCAGCCCCGGGACTAGCGGGAGGGATACGCAGTATTTT. Protein sequence: CASSPGTSGRDTQYF.

This clone showed up just a few times. The rearrangement uses TRBV28 and TRBJ2-3; 8 bases map to TRBD2. There are 13 residues in the CDR3. V was clipped by 9 bases and J by 1 base; unmatched bases: 3. The germline V gene has CDR1 MDHEN and CDR2 SYDVKM. CDR3 bases: TGTGCCAGTGAAGCGGGAGGCACAGATACGCAGTATTTT. Protein: CASEAGGTDTQYF.

This clone was recorded a few times. The chain joins TRBV19 to TRBJ2-1; a weak D match, TRBD1 (5 bases). The CDR3 covers 14 residues. The germline V gene has CDR1 LNHDA and CDR2 SQIVND (reference sequence). V shed 4 bases and J shed 10 bases, with 17 bases lying between them. CDR3: CASSNLERGSEQFF. CDR3 DNA sequence: TGTGCCAGTAGTAACCTCGAAAGGGGTAGCGAGCAGTTCTTC.

The chain carries TRBV18 and TRBJ1-5, with 8 bases matching TRBD1. The CDR3 consists of 16 residues. CDR1 is KGHSH and CDR2 is LQKENI in the germline V gene. The J segment lost 4 bases and the V segment lost 5 bases, leaving 10 bases of the junction unmatched. The CDR3 nucleotides are TGTGCCAGCTCAGGCGAACAGGGGGGTAGTAATCAGCCCCAGCATTTT. Translating it yields CASSGEQGGSNQPQHF.

The gene calls are TRBV5-1 and TRBJ2-7; 7 positions match TRBD1. In germline, CDR1 is SGHRS, CDR2 YFSETQ. The CDR3 extends over 15 amino acids. After removal of 0 bases from V and 2 bases from J, the junction contained 5 bases not matched to a gene. CDR3 nucleotides: TGCGCCAGCAGCTTGGACGGGGACAGAACCTACGAGCAGTACTTC. This gives the protein CASSLDGDRTYEQYF.